Listed below are T cell receptor beta chains from one sample, sequenced in a study of identical twins. TCRdb re-called the 5' RACE reads through MiXCR, storing one row per CDR3 protein. Of fewer than 250,000 distinct CDR3 sequences in the sample, about 15% were seen once. These records were also assigned to another study, of T cells expressing NK-cell markers.

The specimen was CD8+ T cells sorted from blood. The receptors come from a woman under 30 in good health. The CDR3 runs from the conserved cysteine through the conserved F or W. Fields, in order: clone size, J gene, V gene, D gene, CDR3 protein, CDR3 DNA. A D gene is named only where the DNA matches it firmly. The listing skips clone size in some rows; elsewhere it reads once, few, many or a size class.

>few|TRBJ1-1|TRBV29-1|TRBD1
CSVAPTGVNTEAFF
TGCAGCGTTGCCCCGACAGGGGTGAACACTGAAGCTTTCTTT
>.|TRBJ1-1|TRBV12-3/TRBV12-4|.
CASTPGSRNTEAFF
TGTGCCAGCACTCCGGGATCCCGGAACACTGAAGCTTTCTTT
>.|TRBJ1-5|TRBV12-3/TRBV12-4|.
CASSTYLGGWGNQPQHF
TGTGCCAGCAGCACCTACCTTGGGGGTTGGGGCAATCAGCCCCAGCATTTT
>.|TRBJ2-2|TRBV3-1|TRBD2
CASSQVDSGGTNTGELFF
TGTGCCAGCAGCCAAGTAGATAGCGGGGGGACGAACACCGGGGAGCTGTTTTTT
>few|TRBJ2-2|TRBV9|TRBD1
CASSGAGQGAVGTGELFF
TGTGCCAGCAGCGGCGCCGGACAGGGGGCCGTAGGCACCGGGGAGCTGTTTTTT
>few|TRBJ1-6|TRBV14|TRBD1
CASSQGAGTGGLAPLHF
TGTGCCAGCAGCCAAGGGGCCGGGACAGGGGGCTTAGCACCCCTCCACTTT
>few|TRBJ2-1|TRBV20-1|.
CSAPAPVAYNEQFF
TGCAGTGCTCCCGCTCCCGTAGCCTACAATGAGCAGTTCTTC
>.|TRBJ2-7|TRBV30|.
CAWSPTGSRYEQYF
TGTGCCTGGAGTCCGACGGGGTCCCGCTACGAGCAGTACTTC
>.|TRBJ2-3|TRBV4-1|TRBD1
CASSHAGTGAEDTQYF
TGCGCCAGCAGCCATGCCGGGACAGGGGCTGAAGATACGCAGTATTTT
>few|TRBJ2-2|TRBV9|.
CASRGSGNGVTGELFF
TGTGCCAGCAGGGGGAGTGGGAACGGAGTCACCGGGGAGCTGTTTTTT
>.|TRBJ2-7|TRBV29-1|TRBD1
CSVEETGVSYEQYF
TGCAGCGTTGAGGAGACAGGGGTATCCTACGAGCAGTACTTC
>.|TRBJ1-2|TRBV3-1|.
CASSQDRQGIHGYTF
TGTGCCAGCAGCCAAGATCGTCAGGGGATTCATGGCTACACCTTC
>few|TRBJ2-3|TRBV12-3/TRBV12-4|TRBD2
CASSLAGGNTDTQYF
TGTGCCAGCAGTCTAGCGGGGGGAAACACAGATACGCAGTATTTT
>few|TRBJ2-3|TRBV5-5|.
CASSVTGVDTQYF
TGTGCCAGCAGCGTAACCGGGGTCGACACGCAGTATTTT
>.|TRBJ2-1|TRBV4-1|TRBD2
CASSQGPSGGLYLNEQFF
TGCGCCAGCAGCCAGGGGCCTAGCGGGGGGCTGTATTTGAATGAGCAGTTCTTC
>.|TRBJ2-7|TRBV20-1|TRBD2
CSASGLAGATIAYEQYF
TGCAGTGCCTCGGGACTAGCGGGGGCTACGATAGCCTACGAGCAGTACTTC
>many|TRBJ2-1|TRBV7-9|.
CASSPRDSAYNEQFF
TGTGCCAGCAGCCCGCGGGACTCCGCCTACAATGAGCAGTTCTTC
>.|TRBJ2-7|TRBV5-5|.
CASSLGVEFGFYEQYF
TGTGCCAGCAGCTTGGGGGTTGAGTTTGGGTTCTACGAGCAGTACTTC
>.|TRBJ2-1|TRBV20-1|TRBD2
CSAPKSSGSINEQFF
TGCAGTGCTCCTAAGTCTAGCGGGAGTATTAATGAGCAGTTCTTC
>.|TRBJ2-1|TRBV27|.
CASSPSGENEQFF
TGTGCCAGCAGTCCCTCCGGAGAAAATGAGCAGTTCTTC
>many|TRBJ2-7|TRBV15|.
CATSRDRSFGGEQYF
TGTGCCACCAGCAGAGATAGGAGCTTCGGAGGCGAGCAGTACTTC
>.|TRBJ2-4|TRBV25-1|.
CASSELAKNIQYF
TGTGCCAGCAGTGAACTAGCCAAAAACATTCAGTACTTC
>once|TRBJ2-1|TRBV27|.
CASSPSVPLTRNDEQFF
TGTGCCAGCAGTCCCTCGGTCCCCCTAACCCGTAACGATGAGCAGTTCTTC
>many|TRBJ2-1|TRBV27|TRBD2
CASSLTSVLPYNEQFF
TGTGCCAGCAGCCTTACTAGCGTCCTTCCCTACAATGAGCAGTTCTTC
>.|TRBJ1-5|TRBV27|TRBD1
CASSIGTENQPQHF
TGTGCCAGCAGCATCGGGACAGAAAATCAGCCCCAGCATTTT
>.|TRBJ2-1|TRBV6-1|TRBD2
CASSPERGGNEQFF
TGTGCCAGCAGTCCAGAGCGGGGTGGCAATGAGCAGTTCTTC
>few|TRBJ2-3|TRBV7-9|.
CASSPPRQADTQYF
TGTGCCAGCAGCCCCCCCCGACAGGCAGATACGCAGTATTTT
>.|TRBJ2-1|TRBV20-1|TRBD2
CSASWGETSGNNEQFF
TGCAGTGCTAGTTGGGGGGAGACTAGCGGGAACAATGAGCAGTTCTTC
>.|TRBJ2-1|TRBV4-2|TRBD1
CASSQDRVSYNEQFF
TGTGCCAGCAGCCAGGACAGGGTATCCTACAATGAGCAGTTCTTC
>.|TRBJ2-5|TRBV15|TRBD1
CATSKDRGHETQYF
TGTGCCACCAGCAAAGACAGGGGGCATGAGACCCAGTACTTC
>many|TRBJ1-5|TRBV6-2/TRBV6-3|TRBD1
CASRTGLGNQPQHF
TGTGCCAGCCGGACAGGGTTGGGCAATCAGCCCCAGCATTTT
>few|TRBJ1-1|TRBV10-3|.
CAITTRVGKNTEAFF
TGTGCCATCACCACCCGAGTAGGTAAGAACACTGAAGCTTTCTTT
>.|TRBJ2-5|TRBV4-1|TRBD1
CASSEEGGAETQYF
TGCGCCAGCAGCGAGGAAGGGGGCGCGGAGACCCAGTACTTC
>many|TRBJ2-3|TRBV12-3/TRBV12-4|.
CASSITRGTDTQYF
TGTGCCAGCAGCATCACACGGGGGACAGATACGCAGTATTTT
>many|TRBJ2-1|TRBV29-1|TRBD2
CSVERLADSIYEQFF
TGCAGCGTTGAGCGACTAGCAGACTCCATCTATGAGCAGTTCTTC
>few|TRBJ1-1|TRBV9|.
CASSISPGRSEAFF
TGTGCCAGCAGCATCTCACCGGGCAGGTCTGAAGCTTTCTTT
>few|TRBJ2-3|TRBV6-5|TRBD2
CASSFGGSISDTQYF
TGTGCCAGCAGTTTTGGCGGGAGTATATCAGATACGCAGTATTTT
>many|TRBJ2-7|TRBV11-3|.
CASSPGTYEQYF
TGTGCCAGCAGCCCAGGGACCTACGAGCAGTACTTC
>few|TRBJ2-3|TRBV20-1|TRBD2
CSALMRVPGLAPPYSDTQYF
TGCAGTGCCCTAATGAGAGTCCCCGGACTAGCCCCACCGTACTCAGATACGCAGTATTTT
>.|TRBJ2-2|TRBV16|.
CASSRTPDFSTGELFF
TGTGCCAGCAGCCGGACCCCGGACTTTTCTACCGGGGAGCTGTTTTTT
>.|TRBJ1-2|TRBV7-3|.
CASSLPGYYGYTF
TGTGCCAGCAGCTTACCGGGGTACTATGGCTACACCTTC
>.|TRBJ1-1|TRBV6-1|TRBD1
CAVPGTGAEAFF
TGTGCCGTCCCCGGGACAGGGGCTGAAGCTTTCTTT
>.|TRBJ2-7|TRBV20-1|.
CSAVAGDRRSYEQYF
TGCAGTGCTGTAGCCGGCGACAGACGATCCTACGAGCAGTACTTC
>few|TRBJ1-5|TRBV12-3/TRBV12-4|.
CASSPNYQPQHF
TGTGCCAGCAGTCCCAATTATCAGCCCCAGCATTTT
>few|TRBJ2-1|TRBV12-3/TRBV12-4|.
CASSFSDSSYNEQFF
TGTGCCAGCAGCTTCAGCGACAGCTCTTACAATGAGCAGTTCTTC
>few|TRBJ2-1|TRBV12-3/TRBV12-4|TRBD2
CASSLLAGGSSYNEQFF
TGTGCCAGCAGTTTATTGGCGGGGGGAAGCTCCTACAATGAGCAGTTCTTC
>few|TRBJ1-2|TRBV12-3/TRBV12-4|TRBD1
CASSAGTGGAGGYTF
TGTGCCAGCAGCGCCGGGACAGGGGGCGCCGGGGGCTACACCTTC